This TCR beta chain comes out of a study of blood T cell repertoires in COVID-19. Study-level information: Whether acute or convalescent, the COVID-19 samples came from the United States, Italy and Spain. T cells, B-cell-depleted T cells, or PBMCs supplied cDNA or gDNA.

Original analysis: Reference gene primer amplification gave nucleated cell count estimates. This table comes from immunoSEQ multiplex PCR, and its TCRdb copy is limited to in-frame clones, with some not included. V and J calls and clone size come straight from that table; D and trimming were deduced from the DNA. The sample shows roughly 250,000 clones, around 83% of them seen only once. Trimming stripped 5 bases from V and 1 base from J, with 22 bases between. The CDR3 is 17 amino acids. Looked up from germline, CDR1 is GTSNPN and CDR2 is SVGIG (reference sequence). The specimen sequenced was peripheral blood. The chain links TRBV30 to TRBJ2-3; tentatively, D is TRBD2 (7 bases). This sequence originates from a man aged 40-49 years with active or convalescent COVID-19. Written as DNA, the CDR3 is TGTGCCTGGGGGTCGGGGGGCGGGAGAATGGGCACAGATACGCAGTATTTT. Translation gives CAWGSGGGRMGTDTQYF.